By proportion, the clone carrying this T cell receptor (beta chain) is medium-sized. The antigen remains unidentified. The starting template was genomic DNA from bulk tumor, around 660 ng per sample. Several biopsies per primary tumor were taken during surgery, spaced as far apart as possible. The cohort was untreated, with newly diagnosed non-small cell lung cancer undergoing curative surgery. A multiplex PCR containing 32 V primers and 13 J primers was used to amplify TCR beta CDR3. TCRdb analysed the multiplex PCR reads with MiXCR anew, one entry per CDR3 protein. Of more than 9,500 distinct CDR3 sequences detected, roughly 32% appear once; the ten largest clones hold approximately 10%. V dropped 2 bases and J dropped 5 bases, with 7 bases sitting between them. CDR1 and CDR2 from the germline V gene are LNHDA and SQIVND (reference sequence). This CDR3 has 13 amino acids. The data belong to a study of immune heterogeneity within non-small cell lung tumors. Overall study findings and caveats: Some T-cell receptor beta clonotypes occurred at high frequency. These high-frequency clonotypes were largely distinct between individual patients. Identical dominant CDR3 beta clonotypes recurred across tumor sites within a patient, alongside site-unique high-frequency clones. Local T-cell clonality was recorded as moderately but significantly correlated with local tumor mutational burden, with R around 0.33.

Sequenced input: lung tumor tissue. This TCR was recovered from a man in his 60s with non-small cell lung cancer. This sequence joins TRBV19 and TRBJ1-5; maybe TRBD1 (5 bases). Written as DNA, the CDR3 is TGTGCCAGTAGTATATCAGGGTATCAGCCCCAGCATTTT. This gives the protein CASSISGYQPQHF.